This section outlines one TCR beta chain sequence together with its context. This record belongs to a study of blood T cell repertoires in COVID-19. Looking at the study overall: Some COVID-19 samples were acute and others convalescent; all came from the United States, Italy and Spain. T cells, B-cell-depleted T cells, or PBMCs supplied cDNA or gDNA.

Per the original methods: Reference gene primer amplification yielded estimated nucleated cell counts. The repertoire was sequenced with immunoSEQ multiplex PCR; TCRdb's copy has only in-frame clones and lacks some. V and J calls and clone size come straight from that table; D and trimming were deduced from the DNA. The sample has some 120,000 clones; 80% to 90% are singletons. Germline loops: CDR1 LGHDT, CDR2 YNNKEL (reference sequence). CDR3 length equals 14 residues. V lost 3 bases and J lost 7; bases outside the gene matches: 7. The sequence was obtained from a man between 40 and 49 years old with acute or convalescent COVID-19. The chain has TRBV3-1 (or the pseudogene TRBV3-2) and TRBJ1-2; TRBD1 matches at 8 bases. The specimen was peripheral blood. As DNA, the CDR3 is TGTGCCAGCAGCCACGTGGACAGGGAACGTGGCTACACCTTC. It translates to CASSHVDRERGYTF.